This T cell receptor (beta chain) was found in a study of Graves' ophthalmopathy and Graves' hyperthyroidism. CDR1 SGHRS and CDR2 YFSETQ come from the germline V gene. The CDR3 is made up of 15 amino acids. V was pared by 7 bases and J by 2 bases, with 4 bases of the junction left unmatched. The authors amplified TCR beta CDR3 regions, and they did so from RNA transcripts for repertoire sequencing. The first-round RT-PCR employed HTBI primers together with the Qiagen OneStep RT-PCR kit. A multiplex PCR was then performed as the second round. TCRdb fed the multiplex PCR reads into MiXCR, producing one record per CDR3 protein. The sample yields over a million distinct CDR3 sequences, about two fifths seen once.

The rearrangement joins TRBV5-1 to TRBJ2-2, with 11 nucleotides matching TRBD2. The sequencing sample was made of peripheral blood or thyroid tissue (not recorded which). The receptor's source is an adult man with Graves' hyperthyroidism. DNA for the CDR3: TGCGCCAGCCGACTAGCGGGGCTAAACACCGGGGAGCTGTTTTTT. This codes for CASRLAGLNTGELFF. Looking up the rest from reference TRBV5-1 and TRBJ2-2 gives the full variable domain: KAGVTQTPRYLIKTRGQQVTLSCSPISGHRSVSWYQQTPGQGLQFLFEYFSETQRNKGNFPGRFSGRQFSNSRSEMNVSTLELGDSALYLCASRLAGLNTGELFFGEGSRLTVL.